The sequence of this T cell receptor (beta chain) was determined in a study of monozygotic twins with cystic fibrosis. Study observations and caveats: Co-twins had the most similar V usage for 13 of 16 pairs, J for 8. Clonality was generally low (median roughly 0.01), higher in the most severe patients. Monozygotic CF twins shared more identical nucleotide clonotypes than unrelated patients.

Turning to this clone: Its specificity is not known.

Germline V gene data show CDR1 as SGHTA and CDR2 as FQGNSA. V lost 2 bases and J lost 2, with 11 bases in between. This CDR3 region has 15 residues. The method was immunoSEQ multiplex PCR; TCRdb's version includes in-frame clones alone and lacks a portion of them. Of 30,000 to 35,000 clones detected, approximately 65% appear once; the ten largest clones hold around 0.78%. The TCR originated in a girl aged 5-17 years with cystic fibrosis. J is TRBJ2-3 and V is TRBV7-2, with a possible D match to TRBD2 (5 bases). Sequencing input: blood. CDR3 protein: CASSLPSRVTDTQYF. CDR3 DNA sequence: TGTGCCAGCAGCTTACCTAGCCGGGTCACAGATACGCAGTATTTT.